The 7 T cell receptor beta chains presented below share a single source sample, sequenced in a study of monozygotic twins with inflammatory bowel disease (dated by TCRdb to about 2019). The library relied on 5' RACE. Data came from an Illumina HiSeq 2500. The reads went through TCRdb reprocessing, and each CDR3 protein sequence gets one entry with no DNA. The sample table gives 300,000 to 400,000 distinct CDR3 sequences. The leading ten clones occupy just over 2.5% of the sample. The material sequenced was blood. These receptors were obtained from a human donor with ulcerative colitis or Crohn's disease, or a healthy co-twin of an affected twin (not recorded which).

V and J are TRBV12-3 or TRBV12-4 and TRBJ1-5. The CDR3 consists of 14 residues. CDR3 sequence: CASSWGGGNQPQHF.

The V and J genes are TRBV12-3 or TRBV12-4 and TRBJ1-6. The CDR3 is 12 residues long. CDR3 sequence: CASSLSNSPLHF.

The V call is TRBV6-2 or TRBV6-3, the J call TRBJ2-3; there is no DNA to check the TCRdb D call of TRBD1. From germline, CDR1 is MNHEY and CDR2 SVGEGT. The CDR3 totals 16 residues. The CDR3 region is CASSDRDSQSTDTQYF.

V usage is TRBV6-2 or TRBV6-3 and J usage is TRBJ2-3; TCRdb's assignment of TRBD1 cannot be checked, as there is no DNA. The germline V gene has CDR1 MNHEY and CDR2 SVGEGT. CDR3 length: 15 amino acids. CDR3 sequence: CASSPGGSSTDTQYF.

The chain recombines TRBV6-4 with TRBJ1-1. The length of the CDR3 is 14 residues. In germline, CDR1 is MRHNA, CDR2 SNTAGT. The CDR3 spells CASRAEGQVTEAFF.

This sequence joins TRBV24-1 and TRBJ2-2; TCRdb designates TRBD1, a call that cannot be tested without DNA. The CDR3 is 16 amino acids. CDR1 is KGHDR, CDR2 SFDVKD, per germline. This chain's CDR3 is CATSDWGRVYTGELFF.

The chain carries TRBV4-1 and TRBJ1-4; TCRdb's D gene call, TRBD1, goes unchecked for lack of DNA. This CDR3 comprises 19 residues. The germline V gene has CDR1 MGHRA and CDR2 YSYEKL. The CDR3 sequence is CASSQGGQVVFGLNEKLFF.